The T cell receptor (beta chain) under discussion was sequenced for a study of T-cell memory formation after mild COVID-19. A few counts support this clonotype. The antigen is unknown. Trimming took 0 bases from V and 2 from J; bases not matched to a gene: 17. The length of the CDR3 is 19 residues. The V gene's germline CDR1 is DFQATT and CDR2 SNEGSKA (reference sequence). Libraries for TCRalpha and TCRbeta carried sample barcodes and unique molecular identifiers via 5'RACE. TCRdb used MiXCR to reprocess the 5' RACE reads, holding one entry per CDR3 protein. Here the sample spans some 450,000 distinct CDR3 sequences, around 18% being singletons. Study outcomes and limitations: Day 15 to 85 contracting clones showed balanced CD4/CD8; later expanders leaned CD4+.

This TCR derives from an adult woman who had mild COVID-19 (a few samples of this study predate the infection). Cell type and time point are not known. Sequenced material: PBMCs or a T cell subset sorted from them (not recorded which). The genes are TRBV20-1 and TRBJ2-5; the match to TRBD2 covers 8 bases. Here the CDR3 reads CSARDPTMAGGPKQETQYF. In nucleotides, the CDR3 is TGCAGTGCTAGAGATCCGACGATGGCGGGGGGTCCCAAGCAAGAGACCCAGTACTTC.